This TCR beta chain originates from a study of blood T cells in healthy people across ages. The donors, healthy Caucasians from Russia, were aged 6 to 90. A second PCR, run for roughly 7 to 11 cycles, used a sample-barcoded 5' primer plus a J-beta primer mix. One entry per CDR3 protein, called by TCRdb with MiXCR from the 5' RACE reads. Of 1,500,000 or so distinct CDR3 sequences listed, approximately 42% were seen once; the top ten hold around 4%. Germline trimming cut 3 bases from V and 6 bases from J; bases unmatched to any gene: 5. The CDR3 is made up of 14 amino acids. Germline V gene sequence: CDR1 DFQATT, CDR2 SNEGSKA (reference sequence).

The specimen was blood. The chain has TRBV20-1 and TRBJ2-2; 9 bases fit TRBD2. The TCR sequence derives from a woman aged 18-29 years in good health. The CDR3 DNA reads TGCAGTGCTAGCGGGACTAGCTGGGCCGGGGAGCTGTTTTTT. Encoded protein: CSASGTSWAGELFF.